The source of this TCR beta chain is a study of blood T cell repertoires in COVID-19. At the level of the study: Sites in the United States, Italy and Spain provided acute and convalescent COVID-19 samples.

CDR3 length equals 15 residues. CDR1 is MGHRA and CDR2 is YSYEKL in the germline V gene. The V end was cut by 0 bases, the J end by 4 bases, with 12 bases between. Per the original data handling: Estimation of nucleated cell counts was performed using reference gene primer amplification. Here immunoSEQ multiplex PCR was the method, and the copy in TCRdb shows in-frame clones only, minus some. V and J calls plus clone size are reproduced from that table; the DNA served to infer D and trimming. The data contain approximately 120,000 clones, over 75% of them singletons. The rearrangement uses TRBV4-1 and TRBJ2-5; D possibly corresponds to TRBD2 (6 bases). The sequence came from a woman over 75 with acute or convalescent COVID-19. The sample comprised peripheral blood. CDR3 bases: TGCGCCAGCAGCCAAGAGAGGGCGGGGCGAGAGACCCAGTACTTC. This gives the protein CASSQERAGRETQYF.